This TCR beta chain was sequenced for a study of blood T cell repertoires in COVID-19. Germline V gene lookup returns CDR1 SGHKS and CDR2 YYEKEE (reference sequence). V was clipped by 5 bases and J by 4 bases, with 12 bases between them. The CDR3 consists of 13 residues. Original processing notes: Amplification of reference gene primers provided the estimated nucleated cell counts. TCRdb's copy holds only in-frame clones and misses some; the assay was immunoSEQ multiplex PCR. V, J and clone size are taken as reported in that table, and D and trimming were inferred from the DNA itself. The profile covers 200,000 to 300,000 clones, with approximately 88% appearing a single time and roughly 1.2% taken by the ten largest.

The genes are TRBV5-5 and TRBJ1-1; D ambiguous. Source material: PBMCs or T cells enriched from blood (not recorded which). The TCR was taken from a woman aged 35 to 49 with acute COVID-19. The CDR3 is CASRAEFSTEAFF. CDR3 coding DNA: TGTGCCAGCAGGGCGGAGTTTTCCACTGAAGCTTTCTTT. The full variable domain, rest sourced from reference TRBV5-5 and TRBJ1-1, is DAGVTQSPTHLIKTRGQQVTLRCSPISGHKSVSWYQQVLGQGPQFIFQYYEKEERGRGNFPDRFSARQFPNYSSELNVNALLLGDSALYLCASRAEFSTEAFFGQGTRLTVV.